The 24 T cell receptor beta chains listed next were all sequenced from one sample in a study of cytomegalovirus exposure and HLA in healthy donors. Researchers ran the PCR with 60 Vbeta and 13 Jbeta primers. Profiled with immunoSEQ multiplex PCR; TCRdb holds only in-frame clones, not every one. The sample holds fewer than 130,000 clones. The sample was PBMCs. The receptors shown here come from a man between 50 and 59 years old in good health and CMV-seronegative.

This chain connects TRBV7-2 to TRBJ2-7, with TRBD2 matching 13 bases. Unmatched junction bases numbered 9, after V lost 0 bases and J lost 7 bases. CDR1 is SGHTA, CDR2 FQGNSA, per germline. This CDR3 has 17 residues. CDR3 sequence (DNA): TGTGCCAGCAGCTTAGCCGTGACTAGCGGGGGGCTGGGGGAGCAGTACTTC. The encoded protein is CASSLAVTSGGLGEQYF.

The chain combines TRBV13 with TRBJ1-1; D perhaps matches TRBD1 (5 bases). The CDR3 totals 13 residues. Trimming shortened V by 5 bases and J by 0 bases, and 7 bases separated the two germline ends. Germline values: CDR1 PRHDT, CDR2 FYEKMQ (reference sequence). The CDR3 protein is CASSDRLNTEAFF. The CDR3 bases are TGTGCCAGCAGCGACAGATTGAACACTGAAGCTTTCTTT.

The rearrangement joins TRBV4-1 to TRBJ2-3; 9 bases align to TRBD2. V dropped 2 bases and J dropped 0; count of bases not matched to a gene: 21. The CDR3 runs 22 residues. Germline CDR1 is MGHRA and CDR2 is YSYEKL. The CDR3 is CASSQSLAGFSSATPSTDTQYF. Written as DNA, the CDR3 is TGCGCCAGCAGCCAATCCCTAGCGGGATTCAGCAGCGCGACTCCTAGCACAGATACGCAGTATTTT.

This chain links TRBV2 with TRBJ1-2, with D perhaps matching TRBD1 (6 bases). V lost 7 bases and J 3 bases, leaving 18 bases between the germline ends. CDR1 is SNHLY and CDR2 is FYNNEI in the germline V gene. CDR3 length: 15 residues. This chain's CDR3 is CASTKGGEWDYGYTF. DNA for the CDR3: TGTGCCAGCACCAAAGGGGGGGAGTGGGACTATGGCTACACCTTC.

The V call is TRBV9, the J call TRBJ1-1; 7 positions agree with TRBD1. V lost 3 bases, J lost 0 bases, and 8 bases stayed unmatched. Germline V lookup: CDR1 SGDLS, CDR2 YYNGEE. This CDR3 comprises 16 residues. CDR3 DNA: TGTGCCAGCAGCGACAGGGGCGGCTTGTTGAACACTGAAGCTTTCTTT. This encodes CASSDRGGLLNTEAFF.

The chain couples TRBV5-1 to TRBJ2-5; TRBD2 might be the D (6 bases). V was cut by 0 bases and J by 5 bases, with 8 bases left in between. This CDR3 contains 13 residues. Germline V lookup: CDR1 SGHRS, CDR2 YFSETQ. CDR3 sequence: CASSLVGGETQYF. CDR3 nucleotides: TGCGCCAGCAGCTTGGTTGGGGGGGAGACCCAGTACTTC.

This chain joins TRBV5-1 and TRBJ2-2; D is unresolved. V was trimmed by 0 bases and J by 10 bases, leaving 16 bases between them. Germline V gene sequence: CDR1 SGHRS, CDR2 YFSETQ. The CDR3 loop spans 15 amino acids. CDR3 in DNA: TGCGCCAGCAGCTTGGCCGGTCCTGGTGCGTCGGAGCTGTTTTTT. Its translation is CASSLAGPGASELFF.

The rearrangement joins TRBV7-9 to TRBJ1-6; 8 bases are shared with TRBD1. The CDR3 loop spans 14 amino acids. The germline CDR1 and CDR2 sequences are SEHNR and FQNEAQ (reference sequence). Trimming took 1 base from V and 11 from J; bases not matched to a gene: 4. In DNA, the CDR3 is TGTGCCAGCAGCTTAGGCGGACAGGGACCACCCCTCCACTTT. Residues: CASSLGGQGPPLHF.

The chain links TRBV10-1 to TRBJ1-1, with a tentative D call TRBD1 (6 bases). V dropped 3 bases and J dropped 7 bases, with 18 bases sitting between them. This CDR3 contains 15 residues. Germline V gene lookup returns CDR1 WNHNN and CDR2 SYGVQD (reference sequence). CDR3 sequence (DNA): TGCGCCAGCAGTGACCTGACAGGACCCAGGGGTGAAGCTTTCTTT. It codes for CASSDLTGPRGEAFF.

The chain employs TRBV7-2 and TRBJ1-1; D is perhaps TRBD1 (5 bases). Trimming shortened V by 10 bases and J by 5 bases, and 20 bases separated the two germline ends. The CDR3 contains 14 residues. The germline CDR1 and CDR2 sequences are SGHTA and FQGNSA. CDR3 nucleotide sequence: TGTGCCACTGTGAGGGCCGCGGGGGAGACTGAAGCTTTCTTT. Amino acid sequence: CATVRAAGETEAFF.

The rearrangement uses TRBV5-8 and TRBJ2-6; D gene unclear. CDR1 and CDR2 (germline): SGHTS, YDEGEE. V was cut by 7 bases and J by 3 bases, with 8 bases left in between. This CDR3 comprises 13 residues. The CDR3 loop is CASLSFGANVLTF. CDR3 coding DNA: TGTGCCAGCCTTAGTTTTGGGGCCAACGTCCTGACTTTC. The full variable domain, rest sourced from reference TRBV5-8 and TRBJ2-6, is EAGVTQSPTHLIKTRGQQATLRCSPISGHTSVYWYQQALGLGLQFLLWYDEGEERNRGNFPPRFSGRQFPNYSSELNVNALELEDSALYLCASLSFGANVLTFGAGSRLTVL.

The CDR3 is CASSFDRTYEQYF. The CDR3 bases are TGTGCCAGCAGCTTTGACAGGACCTACGAGCAGTACTTC. The chain has TRBV5-4 and TRBJ2-7; a possible D gene is TRBD1 (6 bases). CDR1 is SGHNT, CDR2 YYREEE, per germline (reference sequence). The CDR3 spans 13 residues. The V end lost 2 bases, the J end lost 2 bases, and 8 bases lay between the germline ends.

The chain has TRBV25-1 and TRBJ2-1; D is perhaps TRBD1 (5 bases). The V gene lost 6 bases and the J gene lost 5 bases, with 11 bases spanning the gap. In germline, CDR1 is MGHDK, CDR2 SYGVNS. The CDR3 is 13 residues long. The chain's CDR3 is CASSWQGDNEQFF. The CDR3 DNA sequence: TGTGCCAGCAGCTGGCAGGGTGACAATGAGCAGTTCTTC.

The CDR3 region has the DNA TGTGCTAGTGCCAACCCAGACAGTTACGAGCAGTACTTC. Protein: CASANPDSYEQYF. V is TRBV12-5 and J is TRBJ2-7; D is possibly TRBD1 (5 bases). CDR3 size: 13 residues. V was trimmed by 7 bases and J by 4 bases, leaving 14 bases between them. Germline V gene data show CDR1 as LGHNT and CDR2 as FRNRAP.

The chain uses TRBV5-1 and TRBJ1-2; TRBD1 agrees at 8 bases. The CDR3 sequence is 16 residues long. CDR1 SGHRS and CDR2 YFSETQ come from the germline V gene. The trim removed 0 bases at V and 1 base at J, leaving 5 bases unmatched. This chain's CDR3 is CASSLGRDRLNYGYTF. CDR3 nucleotides: TGCGCCAGCAGCTTGGGTAGGGACAGGCTTAACTATGGCTACACCTTC.

The V gene is TRBV7-6, the J gene TRBJ2-1, with D possibly matching TRBD2 (8 bases). This CDR3 region has 15 residues. The germline gives CDR1 SGHVS, CDR2 FNYEAQ. V lost 5 bases, J lost 4 bases, and 15 bases lay in between. CDR3 sequence (DNA): TGTGCCAGCAGCCCGGGGGGGGACAGTTACAATGAGCAGTTCTTC. Its protein is CASSPGGDSYNEQFF.

The rearrangement links TRBV6-4 to TRBJ1-5; D unresolved. The CDR3 totals 15 residues. Germline assignment: CDR1 MRHNA and CDR2 SNTAGT. Trimming took off 5 bases at V and 1 base at J, with 12 bases between the two ends. The CDR3 nucleotides read TGTGCCAGCAGTCCGGGAATAGAAAGCAATCAGCCCCAGCATTTT. It encodes CASSPGIESNQPQHF.

The chain is built from TRBV6-1 and TRBJ2-7; D is unresolved. The CDR3 runs 14 residues. The germline CDR1 and CDR2 sequences are MNHNS and SASEGT. V shed 2 bases and J shed 5 bases, with 13 bases lying between them. The CDR3 region is CASSEIWRFDEQYF. As DNA, the CDR3 is TGTGCCAGCAGTGAAATTTGGCGGTTCGACGAGCAGTACTTC.

The V and J genes are TRBV5-1 and TRBJ1-1; a weak D match, TRBD1 (5 bases). From germline, CDR1 is SGHRS and CDR2 YFSETQ. This CDR3 is built from 15 residues. V was shortened by 4 bases and J by 4 bases, with 17 bases between the two germline ends. The CDR3 loop is CASSQSGRGTTEAFF. Here the CDR3 DNA reads TGCGCCAGCAGCCAAAGTGGACGGGGGACCACTGAAGCTTTCTTT.

DNA for the CDR3: TGCAGCGTTGAAGATCGTTTTTTCGTTTGGGCAGCCGGGAGAAGCTCCTACAATGAGCAGTTCTTC. Its protein product is CSVEDRFFVWAAGRSSYNEQFF. The chain has TRBV29-1 and TRBJ2-1; possible D gene TRBD2, 6 bases. Germline V gene lookup returns CDR1 SQVTM and CDR2 ANQGSEA. The CDR3 spans 22 residues. Trimming pared 0 bases from V and 0 bases from J, leaving 30 bases between.

The J gene is TRBJ1-5, the V gene TRBV5-8, with D hard to call. The CDR3 totals 14 residues. V lost 4 bases and J 6 bases, leaving 14 bases between the germline ends. The germline gives CDR1 SGHTS, CDR2 YDEGEE. CDR3 nucleotide sequence: TGTGCCAGCAGCGCGGGAACCCGGAGTCAGCCCCAGCATTTT. It translates to CASSAGTRSQPQHF.

CDR3 sequence reads: CASRGQGSNTEAFF. The CDR3 nucleotides are TGTGCCAGCAGGGGACAGGGCTCGAACACTGAAGCTTTCTTT. The V call is TRBV6-5, the J call TRBJ1-1; 9 bases fit TRBD1. V shed 6 bases and J 1 base; nucleotides not matched to a gene: 3. The germline V gene has CDR1 MNHEY and CDR2 SVGAGI. This CDR3 has 14 amino acids.

Points on this clone: A junction boundary mismatches the germline segment, possibly from a read error. This chain joins TRBV30 and TRBJ1-2, with TRBD1 matching over 7 bases. This CDR3 is built from 14 residues. Looked up from germline, CDR1 is GTSNPN and CDR2 is SVGIG (reference sequence). The CDR3 region is CARSPTLGQRGYTF. The DNA for the CDR3 is TGTGCCCGGAGTCCGACCCTGGGACAGCGGGGCTACACCTTC.

J is TRBJ2-7 and V is TRBV13; no firm D call. Germline loops: CDR1 PRHDT, CDR2 FYEKMQ (reference sequence). Trimming removed 1 base at V and 3 bases at J, with 7 bases between. The CDR3 runs to 13 residues. The CDR3 loop reads CASSLVGHYEQYF. The CDR3 DNA reads TGTGCCAGCAGCTTAGTGGGCCACTACGAGCAGTACTTC.